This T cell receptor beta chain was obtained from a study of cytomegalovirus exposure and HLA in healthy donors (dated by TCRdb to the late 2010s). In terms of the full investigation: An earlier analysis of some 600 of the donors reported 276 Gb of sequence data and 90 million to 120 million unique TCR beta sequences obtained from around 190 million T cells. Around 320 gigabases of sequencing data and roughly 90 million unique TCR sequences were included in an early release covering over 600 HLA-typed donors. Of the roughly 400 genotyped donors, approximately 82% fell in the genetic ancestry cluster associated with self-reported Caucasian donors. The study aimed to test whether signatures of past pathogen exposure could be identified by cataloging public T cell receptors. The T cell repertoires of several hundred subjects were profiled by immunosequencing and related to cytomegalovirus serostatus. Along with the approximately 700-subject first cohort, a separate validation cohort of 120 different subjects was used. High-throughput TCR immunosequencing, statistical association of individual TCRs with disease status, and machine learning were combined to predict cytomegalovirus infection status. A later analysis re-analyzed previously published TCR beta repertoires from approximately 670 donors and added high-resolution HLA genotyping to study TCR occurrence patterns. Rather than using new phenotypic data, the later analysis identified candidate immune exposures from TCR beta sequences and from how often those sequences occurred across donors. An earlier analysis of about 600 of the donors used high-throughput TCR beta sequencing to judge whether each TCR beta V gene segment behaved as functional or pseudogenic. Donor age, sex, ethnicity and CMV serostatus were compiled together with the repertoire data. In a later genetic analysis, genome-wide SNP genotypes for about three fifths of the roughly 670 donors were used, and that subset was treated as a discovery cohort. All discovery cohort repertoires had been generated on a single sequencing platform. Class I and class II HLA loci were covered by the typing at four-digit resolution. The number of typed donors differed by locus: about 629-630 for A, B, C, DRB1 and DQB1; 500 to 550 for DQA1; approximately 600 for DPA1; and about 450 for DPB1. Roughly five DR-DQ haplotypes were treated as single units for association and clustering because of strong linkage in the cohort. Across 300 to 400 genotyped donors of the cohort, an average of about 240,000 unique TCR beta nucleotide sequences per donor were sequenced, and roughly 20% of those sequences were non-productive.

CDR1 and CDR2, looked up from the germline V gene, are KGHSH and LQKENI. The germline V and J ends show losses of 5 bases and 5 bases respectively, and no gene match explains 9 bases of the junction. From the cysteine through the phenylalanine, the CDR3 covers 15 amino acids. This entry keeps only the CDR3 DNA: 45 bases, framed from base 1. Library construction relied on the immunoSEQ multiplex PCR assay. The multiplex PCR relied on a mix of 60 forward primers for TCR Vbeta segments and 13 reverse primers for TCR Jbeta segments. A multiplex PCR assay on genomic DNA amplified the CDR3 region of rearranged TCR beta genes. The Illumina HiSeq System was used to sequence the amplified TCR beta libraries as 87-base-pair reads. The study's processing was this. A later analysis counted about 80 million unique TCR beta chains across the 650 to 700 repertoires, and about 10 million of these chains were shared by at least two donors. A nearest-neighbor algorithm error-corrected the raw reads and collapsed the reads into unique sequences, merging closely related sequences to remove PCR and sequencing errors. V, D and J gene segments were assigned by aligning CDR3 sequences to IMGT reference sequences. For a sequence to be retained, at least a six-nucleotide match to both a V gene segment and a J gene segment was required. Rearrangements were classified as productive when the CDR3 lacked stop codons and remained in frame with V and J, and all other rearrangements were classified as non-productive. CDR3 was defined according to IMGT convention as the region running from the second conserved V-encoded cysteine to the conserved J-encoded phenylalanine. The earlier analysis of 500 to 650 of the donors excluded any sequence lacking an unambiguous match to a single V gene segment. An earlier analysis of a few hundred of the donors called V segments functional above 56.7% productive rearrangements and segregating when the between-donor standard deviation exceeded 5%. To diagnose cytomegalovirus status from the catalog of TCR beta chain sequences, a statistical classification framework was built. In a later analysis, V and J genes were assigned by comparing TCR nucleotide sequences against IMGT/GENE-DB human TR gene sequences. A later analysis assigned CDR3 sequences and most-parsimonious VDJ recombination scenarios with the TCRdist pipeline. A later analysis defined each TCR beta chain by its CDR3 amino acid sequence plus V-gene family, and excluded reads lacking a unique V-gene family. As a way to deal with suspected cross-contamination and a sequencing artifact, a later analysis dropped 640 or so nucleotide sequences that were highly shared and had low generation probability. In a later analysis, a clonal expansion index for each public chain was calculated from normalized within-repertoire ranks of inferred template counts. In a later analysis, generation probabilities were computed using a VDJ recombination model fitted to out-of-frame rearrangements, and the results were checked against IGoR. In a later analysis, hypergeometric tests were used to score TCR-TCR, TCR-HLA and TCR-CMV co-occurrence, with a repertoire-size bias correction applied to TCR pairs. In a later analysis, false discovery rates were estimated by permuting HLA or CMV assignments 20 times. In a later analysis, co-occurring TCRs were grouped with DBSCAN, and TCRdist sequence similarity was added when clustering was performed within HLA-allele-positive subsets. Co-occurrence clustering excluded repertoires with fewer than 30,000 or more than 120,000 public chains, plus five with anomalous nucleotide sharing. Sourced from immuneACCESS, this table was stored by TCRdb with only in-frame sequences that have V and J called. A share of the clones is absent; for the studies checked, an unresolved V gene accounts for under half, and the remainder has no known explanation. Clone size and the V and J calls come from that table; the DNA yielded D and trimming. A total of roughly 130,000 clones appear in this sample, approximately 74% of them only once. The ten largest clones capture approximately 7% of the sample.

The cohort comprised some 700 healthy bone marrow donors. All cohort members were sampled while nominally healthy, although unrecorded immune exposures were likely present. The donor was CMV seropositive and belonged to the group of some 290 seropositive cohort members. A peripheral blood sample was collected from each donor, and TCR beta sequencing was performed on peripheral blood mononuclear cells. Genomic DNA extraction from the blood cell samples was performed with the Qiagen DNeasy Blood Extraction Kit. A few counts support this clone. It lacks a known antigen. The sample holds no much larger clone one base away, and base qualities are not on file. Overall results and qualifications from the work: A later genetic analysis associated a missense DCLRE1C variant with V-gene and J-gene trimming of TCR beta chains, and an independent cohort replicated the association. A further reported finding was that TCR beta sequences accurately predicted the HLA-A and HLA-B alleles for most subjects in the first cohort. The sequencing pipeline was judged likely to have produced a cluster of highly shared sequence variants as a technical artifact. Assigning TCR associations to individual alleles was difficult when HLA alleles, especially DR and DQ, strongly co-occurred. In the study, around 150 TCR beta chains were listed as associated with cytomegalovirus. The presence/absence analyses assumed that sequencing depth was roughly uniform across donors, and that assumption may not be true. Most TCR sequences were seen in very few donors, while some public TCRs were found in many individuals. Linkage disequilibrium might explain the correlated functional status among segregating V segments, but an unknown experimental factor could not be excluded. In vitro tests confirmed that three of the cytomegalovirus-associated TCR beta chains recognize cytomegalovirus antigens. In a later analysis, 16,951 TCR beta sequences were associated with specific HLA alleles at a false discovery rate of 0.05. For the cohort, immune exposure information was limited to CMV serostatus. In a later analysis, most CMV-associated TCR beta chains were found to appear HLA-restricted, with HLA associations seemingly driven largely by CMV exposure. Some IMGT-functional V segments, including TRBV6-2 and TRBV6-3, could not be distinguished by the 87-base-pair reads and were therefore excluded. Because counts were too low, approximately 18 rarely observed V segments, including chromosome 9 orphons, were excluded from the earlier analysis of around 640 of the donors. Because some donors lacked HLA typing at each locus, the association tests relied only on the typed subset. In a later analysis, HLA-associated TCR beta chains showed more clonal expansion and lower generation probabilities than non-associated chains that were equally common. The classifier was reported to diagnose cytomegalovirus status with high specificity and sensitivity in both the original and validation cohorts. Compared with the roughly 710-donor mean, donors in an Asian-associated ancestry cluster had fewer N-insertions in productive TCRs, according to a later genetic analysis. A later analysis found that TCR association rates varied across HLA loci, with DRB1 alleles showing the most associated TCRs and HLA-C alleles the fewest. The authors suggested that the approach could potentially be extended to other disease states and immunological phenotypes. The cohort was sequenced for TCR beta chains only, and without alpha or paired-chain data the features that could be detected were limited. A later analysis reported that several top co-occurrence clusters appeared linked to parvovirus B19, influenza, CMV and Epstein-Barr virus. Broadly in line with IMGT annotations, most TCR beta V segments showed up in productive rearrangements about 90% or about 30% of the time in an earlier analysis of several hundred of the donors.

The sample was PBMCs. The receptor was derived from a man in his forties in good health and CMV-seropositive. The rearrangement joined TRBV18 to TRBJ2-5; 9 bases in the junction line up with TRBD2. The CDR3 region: CASSARLAEGETQYF. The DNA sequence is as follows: TGTGCCAGCTCAGCCAGACTAGCGGAGGGGGAGACCCAGTACTTC.